One and the same sample provided the 32 T cell receptor beta chains below, sequenced in a study of response to subunit inactivated influenza vaccine. TCRdb analysed the RT-PCR reads with MiXCR anew, one entry per CDR3 protein. The sample has about 570,000 distinct CDR3 sequences, roughly 10% seen once; the top ten hold approximately 9.9%. These data are also associated with another study on T cells expressing NK-cell markers. From that report: With UMIs, 5'RACE template switching was used to make TCR beta cDNA.

Sequences were derived from PBMCs from blood, sampled on the day of vaccination. These receptors all stem from a man in his fifties or sixties who received an inactivated influenza vaccine.

The rearrangement uses TRBV15 and TRBJ2-7; D may be TRBD1 or TRBD2 (5 bases each). This CDR3 comprises 15 residues. Trimming took off 0 bases at V and 3 bases at J, with 12 bases between the two ends. The germline gives CDR1 LNHNV, CDR2 YYDKDF (reference sequence). In DNA, the CDR3 is TGTGCCACCAGCAGAGAGTTCGAGGGGATCTACGAGCAGTACTTC. Protein sequence: CATSREFEGIYEQYF.

The rearrangement uses TRBV11-1 and TRBJ2-7; possible D gene TRBD2, 5 bases. The CDR3 is 15 residues long. V was pared by 5 bases and J by 5 bases, with 19 bases between. Germline CDR1 and CDR2: SGHAT and FQDESV (reference sequence). The CDR3: CASSPTLATGHEQYF. The CDR3 coding sequence is TGTGCCAGCAGCCCCACCCTAGCTACTGGGCACGAGCAGTACTTC.

As DNA, the CDR3 is TGTGCCAGCAGTTTATGGGGGGAGGTGAGCAATGAGCAGTTCTTC. It specifies CASSLWGEVSNEQFF. The chain recombines TRBV27 with TRBJ2-1; the D gene is possibly TRBD2 (6 bases). The CDR3 is made up of 15 amino acids. Trimming removed 1 base at V and 6 bases at J, with 13 bases between. Germline V gene sequence: CDR1 MNHEY, CDR2 SMNVEV (reference sequence).

The genes are TRBV2 and TRBJ2-3; tentatively, D is TRBD2 (5 bases). The CDR3 has 12 residues. V was trimmed by 7 bases and J by 1 base, leaving 6 bases between them. The germline V gene has CDR1 SNHLY and CDR2 FYNNEI. The chain's CDR3 is CASIGGTDTQYF. The DNA of the CDR3 is TGTGCCAGCATCGGGGGCACAGATACGCAGTATTTT. The complete variable domain, with remaining parts taken from reference TRBV2 and TRBJ2-3, reads EPEVTQTPSHQVTQMGQEVILRCVPISNHLYFYWYRQILGQKVEFLVSFYNNEISEKSEIFDDQFSVERPDGSNFTLKIRSTKLEDSAMYFCASIGGTDTQYFGPGTRLTVL.

The V call is TRBV7-2, the J call TRBJ2-3; D is possibly TRBD1 (6 bases). This CDR3 comprises 16 residues. V lost 4 bases and J lost 0, with 14 bases in between. Per germline, CDR1 SGHTA and CDR2 FQGNSA. CDR3 DNA: TGTGCCAGCAGCTCGAGACAGGCAAAGAGCACAGATACGCAGTATTTT. Residues: CASSSRQAKSTDTQYF.

In this sample, this clonotype turned up a few times. The chain is built from TRBV20-1 and TRBJ1-6, with D perhaps TRBD1 (6 bases). CDR3 size: 14 residues. Per germline, CDR1 DFQATT and CDR2 SNEGSKA (reference sequence). V dropped 4 bases and J dropped 8 bases, with 15 bases sitting between them. The CDR3 loop reads CSAKKGPGDSPLHF. The CDR3 nucleotides read TGCAGTGCTAAAAAAGGGCCAGGGGATTCACCCCTCCACTTT.

This clonotype was detected many times. The chain joins TRBV5-1 to TRBJ2-1; 11 bases agree with TRBD2. From germline, CDR1 is SGHRS and CDR2 YFSETQ. V lost 2 bases and J lost 4; bases outside the gene matches: 5. The CDR3 has 16 amino acids. The CDR3 nucleotides are TGCGCCAGCAGCTTAGAGCTAGCGGGGGGTTACAATGAGCAGTTCTTC. This translates into CASSLELAGGYNEQFF.

The chain recombines TRBV7-9 with TRBJ2-5; 7 positions match TRBD2. The CDR3 runs 16 residues. V gave up 4 bases and J gave up 0 bases; unmatched junction bases: 8. Germline loops: CDR1 SEHNR, CDR2 FQNEAQ (reference sequence). CDR3 sequence reads: CASSSGTTRYQETQYF. CDR3 coding DNA: TGTGCCAGCAGCTCCGGGACTACCAGATACCAAGAGACCCAGTACTTC. Combining the CDR3 with reference TRBV7-9 and TRBJ2-5 gives the whole variable domain DTGVSQNPRHKITKRGQNVTFRCDPISEHNRLYWYRQTLGQGPEFLTYFQNEAQLEKSRLLSDRFSAERPKGSFSTLEIQRTEQGDSAMYLCASSSGTTRYQETQYFGPGTRLLVL.

This clonotype was seen a few times. The chain links TRBV12-3 or TRBV12-4 to TRBJ1-2; 9 bases align to TRBD1. The CDR3 runs to 14 residues. V shed 6 bases and J 4 bases; nucleotides not matched to a gene: 6. Here the CDR3 DNA reads TGTGCCAGCAGGGGAACAGGGGGCAGCTATGGCTACACCTTC. Amino acid sequence: CASRGTGGSYGYTF.

A few counts support this clonotype. V gene TRBV15 combines with J gene TRBJ1-2, with 7 bases lining up with TRBD1. CDR3 length: 14 amino acids. V lost 3 bases to trimming and J lost 6 bases; unmatched junction nucleotides: 7. Per the germline V gene, CDR1 is LNHNV and CDR2 is YYDKDF (reference sequence). CDR3 sequence: CATSRGQMIDGYTF. The CDR3 DNA is TGTGCCACCAGCAGGGGACAGATGATCGATGGCTACACCTTC.

This clonotype was detected only a few times. The J gene is TRBJ2-7, the V gene TRBV4-2, with 15 bases aligning to TRBD2. V dropped 4 bases and J dropped 5; count of bases not matched to a gene: 3. This CDR3 contains 15 residues. Per germline, CDR1 LGHNA and CDR2 YNFKEQ. Here the CDR3 reads CASSRGTSGGNEQYF. In DNA form, the CDR3 reads TGTGCCAGCAGCCGCGGGACTAGCGGGGGGAACGAGCAGTACTTC.

The J gene is TRBJ2-1, the V gene TRBV20-1; D call uncertain. The ends were cut back, 2 bases at V and 10 bases at J, with 9 bases in the middle. The V gene's germline CDR1 is DFQATT and CDR2 SNEGSKA (reference sequence). This CDR3 contains 11 residues. CDR3 in amino acids: CSARQHEEQFF. The DNA of the CDR3 is TGCAGTGCTAGACAACACGAGGAGCAGTTCTTC.

This clonotype was observed a handful of times. The chain employs TRBV4-3 and TRBJ1-5; 11 bases match TRBD1. The length of the CDR3 is 19 residues. Trimming at V came to 0 bases and at J to 4 bases, leaving 11 bases not matched to a gene. Germline V gene sequence: CDR1 LGHNA, CDR2 YSLEER. The DNA for the CDR3 is TGCGCCAGCAGCCAAGATTTATTTCAAGGGACAGGGGGTAATCAGCCCCAGCATTTT. It specifies CASSQDLFQGTGGNQPQHF.

This chain links TRBV7-9 with TRBJ2-7, with D possibly matching TRBD1 (5 bases). The V end lost 4 bases, the J end lost 5 bases, and 21 bases lay between the germline ends. This CDR3 is 16 amino acids long. CDR1 is SEHNR, CDR2 FQNEAQ, per germline (reference sequence). CDR3 sequence reads: CASSYPTDRFVDEQYF. As DNA, the CDR3 is TGTGCCAGCAGCTATCCCACCGACAGATTCGTCGACGAGCAGTACTTC.

This clonotype has just a few counts. The chain combines TRBV9 with TRBJ2-3, with TRBD1 as a possible D gene (6 bases). The CDR3 has 16 amino acids. Germline CDR1 and CDR2: SGDLS and YYNGEE. Trimming took off 0 bases at V and 2 bases at J, with 13 bases between the two ends. The CDR3 spells CASSVASQGPTDTQYF. The CDR3 nucleotides are TGTGCCAGCAGCGTAGCCTCACAGGGACCCACAGATACGCAGTATTTT.

V gene TRBV4-1 combines with J gene TRBJ2-5, with no clear D. Germline CDR1 reads MGHRA; CDR2 reads YSYEKL. Trimming left V 2 bases short and J 4 bases short, with 11 bases between. This CDR3 is built from 14 residues. The CDR3 loop is CASSQRGGVETQYF. The CDR3 DNA sequence: TGCGCCAGCAGCCAACGCGGTGGGGTAGAGACCCAGTACTTC.

This clonotype was detected a few times. The CDR3 DNA is TGCAGTGCTAGAGATCTGGGGTCCTATGGCTACACCTTC. Protein product: CSARDLGSYGYTF. The J gene is TRBJ1-2, the V gene TRBV20-1; no definite D call. V gave up 0 bases and J gave up 4 bases, with 9 bases separating them. Germline loops: CDR1 DFQATT, CDR2 SNEGSKA (reference sequence). The CDR3 length is 13 residues.

This clonotype was detected many times. The chain recombines TRBV29-1 with TRBJ2-4; perhaps D is TRBD1 or TRBD2 (6 bases each). The CDR3 runs to 13 residues. Trimming stripped 1 base from V and 7 bases from J, with 11 bases between. The germline V gene has CDR1 SQVTM and CDR2 ANQGSEA. The CDR3 sequence: CSVEGGAGNIQYF. CDR3 DNA: TGCAGCGTTGAAGGGGGGGCGGGGAACATTCAGTACTTC.

This chain links TRBV12-3 or TRBV12-4 with TRBJ2-7, with 7 bases lining up with TRBD1. This CDR3 contains 13 residues. V trimming: 5 bases; J trimming: 6 bases; junction bases outside the gene matches: 7. This CDR3 is CASSITGVGEQYF. The DNA of the CDR3 is TGTGCCAGCAGTATCACAGGGGTAGGCGAGCAGTACTTC.

This clonotype was counted between two and nine times. V gene TRBV5-1 combines with J gene TRBJ1-4, with a tentative D call TRBD1 (5 bases). The CDR3 is made up of 14 amino acids. The ends were cut back, 5 bases at V and 5 bases at J, with 13 bases in the middle. Germline V lookup: CDR1 SGHRS, CDR2 YFSETQ. The CDR3 loop reads CASRRQGSNEKLFF. CDR3 in DNA: TGCGCCAGCAGACGGCAGGGATCAAATGAAAAACTGTTTTTT.

V usage is TRBV4-2 and J usage is TRBJ1-5, with D perhaps matching TRBD1 (5 bases). Looked up from germline, CDR1 is LGHNA and CDR2 is YNFKEQ. Trimming left V 3 bases short and J 3 bases short, with 12 bases between. The CDR3 spans 15 residues. In nucleotides, the CDR3 is TGTGCCAGCAGCCAGGGGGACGGCTTCAATCAGCCCCAGCATTTT. It is translated as CASSQGDGFNQPQHF.

A word on this clonotype: A much more abundant neighbour one base away suggests this may be a read error. This rearrangement joins TRBV12-3 or TRBV12-4 to TRBJ2-6; TRBD2 is a possible D gene (6 bases). This CDR3 is 16 amino acids long. Deletions cut 7 bases from V and 0 bases from J, with 13 bases between. This chain's CDR3 is CASIGGTLSGANVLTF. The CDR3 DNA follows: TGTGCCAGCATTGGCGGGACCCTCTCTGGGGCCAACGTCCTGACTTTC.

V usage is TRBV30 and J usage is TRBJ2-7, with D possibly TRBD1 on 6 matching bases. The CDR3 runs 12 residues. CDR1 is GTSNPN and CDR2 is SVGIG in the germline V gene (reference sequence). Deletions cut 4 bases from V and 4 bases from J, with 11 bases between. The CDR3 reads CAWTEQGYEQYF. Written as DNA, the CDR3 is TGTGCCTGGACCGAACAGGGATACGAGCAGTACTTC. The whole variable domain, remainder taken from reference TRBV30 and TRBJ2-7, is SQTIHQWPATLVQPVGSPLSLECTVEGTSNPNLYWYRQAAGRGLQLLFYSVGIGQISSEVPQNLSASRPQDRQFILSSKKLLLSDSGFYLCAWTEQGYEQYFGPGTRLTVT.

The chain links TRBV30 to TRBJ1-2; D is unresolved. With 2 bases removed from V and 2 bases from J, the gap between germline ends came to 9 bases. From germline, CDR1 is GTSNPN and CDR2 SVGIG (reference sequence). The CDR3 covers 13 residues. The CDR3 DNA reads TGTGCCTGGAGTCCTGACCCCAACTATGGCTACACCTTC. It codes for CAWSPDPNYGYTF.

The chain recombines TRBV7-9 with TRBJ2-7, with a possible D match to TRBD1 (6 bases). The V end was cut by 7 bases, the J end by 3 bases, with 19 bases between. This CDR3 comprises 15 residues. Germline-derived CDR1 and CDR2 are SEHNR and FQNEAQ (reference sequence). CDR3 in amino acids: CASTPGRDILYEQYF. The CDR3 coding sequence is TGTGCCAGCACCCCAGGCCGGGACATCCTCTACGAGCAGTACTTC. Drawing the rest from reference TRBV7-9 and TRBJ2-7, the complete variable domain is DTGVSQNPRHKITKRGQNVTFRCDPISEHNRLYWYRQTLGQGPEFLTYFQNEAQLEKSRLLSDRFSAERPKGSFSTLEIQRTEQGDSAMYLCASTPGRDILYEQYFGPGTRLTVT.

The V gene is TRBV7-9, the J gene TRBJ2-5, with unresolved D. Germline V gene data show CDR1 as SEHNR and CDR2 as FQNEAQ (reference sequence). With 2 bases removed from V and 4 bases from J, the gap between germline ends came to 8 bases. The CDR3 consists of 13 residues. Here the CDR3 reads CASSLIGGETQYF. The CDR3 DNA reads as TGTGCCAGCAGCTTAATAGGTGGAGAGACCCAGTACTTC.

This clonotype occurred a few times. This chain connects TRBV20-1 to TRBJ2-3; D unresolved. This CDR3 region has 12 residues. The V and J ends lost 3 bases and 3 bases respectively, with 7 bases between them. CDR1 is DFQATT, CDR2 SNEGSKA, per germline (reference sequence). CDR3 residues: CSARQMTDTQYF. CDR3 nucleotide sequence: TGCAGTGCTAGGCAGATGACAGATACGCAGTATTTT.

This clonotype was observed a few times. V and J are TRBV6-2 or TRBV6-3 and TRBJ2-1, with 8 positions matching TRBD1. The CDR3 is 16 amino acids. V shed 6 bases and J 2 bases; nucleotides not matched to a gene: 9. Germline CDR1 and CDR2: MNHEY and SVGEGT. The DNA of the CDR3 is TGTGCCAGCAGCCTCACCCGGGACAGGCCCTACAATGAGCAGTTCTTC. It translates to CASSLTRDRPYNEQFF.

The J gene is TRBJ1-4, the V gene TRBV12-3 or TRBV12-4; D is possibly TRBD1 (5 bases). The CDR3 is made up of 14 amino acids. The V gene lost 7 bases and the J gene lost 8 bases, with 17 bases spanning the gap. The CDR3 sequence: CASTHMEGKEKLFF. In nucleotides, the CDR3 is TGTGCCAGCACTCATATGGAGGGGAAAGAAAAACTGTTTTTT.

The sample holds a few counts of this clonotype. CDR3 sequence reads: CASSAGTGLTDTQYF. CDR3 in DNA: TGTGCCAGCTCAGCCGGGACAGGCCTCACAGATACGCAGTATTTT. The chain has TRBV18 and TRBJ2-3; 8 positions agree with TRBD1. Germline V CDR1 and CDR2: KGHSH, LQKENI. Germline trimming cut 5 bases from V and 2 bases from J; bases unmatched to any gene: 6. The CDR3 length is 15 residues.

This clonotype was counted between two and nine times. The chain uses TRBV15 and TRBJ2-1; 9 positions agree with TRBD2. CDR1 LNHNV and CDR2 YYDKDF come from the germline V gene (reference sequence). V gave up 5 bases and J gave up 5 bases; unmatched junction bases: 4. The CDR3 contains 14 residues. The CDR3 bases are TGTGCCACCAGCGGGCTAGCGGGACACAATGAGCAGTTCTTC. Its protein is CATSGLAGHNEQFF.

Only a few counts were recorded for this clonotype. The DNA for the CDR3 is TGCAGTGCTGAGAAGCGGGGGGGCTCAACAGATACGCAGTATTTT. This gives the protein CSAEKRGGSTDTQYF. This chain uses TRBV20-1 with TRBJ2-3; 10 positions match TRBD2. Germline V gene data show CDR1 as DFQATT and CDR2 as SNEGSKA (reference sequence). V lost 5 bases and J lost 3; bases outside the gene matches: 8. The CDR3 length is 15 residues.